A single sample is the source of the 22 T cell receptor beta chains below, sequenced in a study of blood T cell repertoires in COVID-19. TCRdb keeps only in-frame clones here, not all; method: immunoSEQ multiplex PCR. This sample has 150,000 to 200,000 clones, with over 75% found just once. The sequencing sample was made of PBMCs or T cells enriched from blood (not recorded which). These receptors all stem from a man aged 40-49 years who had recovered from COVID-19.

The chain couples TRBV6-1 to TRBJ1-1, with D tentatively TRBD1 (6 bases). CDR1 and CDR2 (germline): MNHNS, SASEGT. The CDR3 contains 18 residues. The germline V and J ends were trimmed by 4 bases and 2 bases, with 23 bases remaining between them. The CDR3 nucleotides are TGTGCCAGCAGTGCCATAGGACAGTCCAACAGTAGAAACACTGAAGCTTTCTTT. Amino acid sequence: CASSAIGQSNSRNTEAFF.

The chain is built from TRBV4-1 and TRBJ2-3; 12 bases are shared with TRBD2. V was clipped by 0 bases and J by 14 bases; unmatched bases: 3. The CDR3 consists of 13 residues. Germline V gene lookup returns CDR1 MGHRA and CDR2 YSYEKL. The CDR3 DNA reads as TGCGCCAGCAGCCAAGATCTAGCGGGAGGGAGGTATTTT. The encoded protein is CASSQDLAGGRYF.

In this sample, this clone turned up a few times. V gene TRBV30 combines with J gene TRBJ2-2; TRBD2 agrees at 10 bases. Trimming cost V 1 base and J 5 bases; bases outside gene matches: 7. The CDR3 contains 16 residues. The V gene's germline CDR1 is GTSNPN and CDR2 SVGIG (reference sequence). In nucleotides, the CDR3 is TGTGCCTGGAGTGGGAGCGGGGGGGCCATGACCGGGGAGCTGTTTTTT. It is translated as CAWSGSGGAMTGELFF.

In this sample, this clone turned up once. The chain employs TRBV2 and TRBJ2-5; TRBD2 matches at 7 bases. Trimming took 3 bases from V and 5 from J; bases not matched to a gene: 9. This CDR3 is built from 15 residues. CDR1 is SNHLY and CDR2 is FYNNEI in the germline V gene. CDR3 nucleotides: TGTGCCAGCAGTGAGTGGGGTCAGGGAGGGGAGACCCAGTACTTC. Translating it yields CASSEWGQGGETQYF.

The CDR3 DNA reads TGTGCCACCCTGCCCGGGATGCACTATGGCTACACCTTC. Residues: CATLPGMHYGYTF. The chain has TRBV10-3 and TRBJ1-2; no reliable D call. This CDR3 has 13 amino acids. CDR1 is ENHRY and CDR2 is SYGVKD in the germline V gene. Trimming cost V 10 bases and J 3 bases, with 15 bases left between them.

The chain links TRBV2 to TRBJ1-5; perhaps TRBD1 as D (6 bases). Germline lookup yields CDR1 SNHLY and CDR2 FYNNEI. The CDR3 has 14 amino acids. V was pared by 4 bases and J by 6 bases, with 13 bases between. Written as DNA, the CDR3 is TGTGCCAGCAGTGGTGGGACACAATCTCAGCCCCAGCATTTT. Encoded protein: CASSGGTQSQPQHF.

The chain's CDR3 is CAWSVGRASYEQYF. CDR3 nucleotides: TGTGCCTGGAGTGTAGGCAGGGCCTCCTACGAGCAGTACTTC. This sequence joins TRBV30 and TRBJ2-7, with D perhaps matching TRBD1 (5 bases). Germline CDR1 is GTSNPN and CDR2 is SVGIG (reference sequence). V was trimmed by 0 bases and J by 0 bases, leaving 9 bases between them. This CDR3 has 14 amino acids.

The V gene is TRBV6-6, the J gene TRBJ2-7; the D gene is possibly TRBD2 (5 bases). With 5 bases removed from V and 10 bases from J, the gap between germline ends came to 15 bases. This CDR3 spans 12 amino acids. The V gene's germline CDR1 is MNHNY and CDR2 SVGAGI (reference sequence). This CDR3 reads CASSEASWTQYF. The CDR3 DNA reads TGTGCCAGCAGTGAGGCATCCTGGACTCAGTACTTC.

The chain carries TRBV3-1 (or the pseudogene TRBV3-2) and TRBJ2-5; TRBD2 matches at 8 bases. Germline lookup yields CDR1 LGHDT and CDR2 YNNKEL (reference sequence). The CDR3 loop spans 15 amino acids. V trimming: 3 bases; J trimming: 7 bases; junction bases outside the gene matches: 10. The CDR3 nucleotides are TGTGCCAGCAGCCAGCTCGGGGGGGCCCGCGGGACCCAGTACTTC. Translation gives CASSQLGGARGTQYF.

The chain is built from TRBV5-1 and TRBJ1-2; 7 positions match TRBD1. Losses at the gene ends were 4 bases for V and 6 bases for J; bases not matched to a gene: 9. The germline gives CDR1 SGHRS, CDR2 YFSETQ. The CDR3 runs to 14 residues. The CDR3: CASSPTGASNGYTF. The CDR3 DNA sequence: TGCGCCAGCAGCCCTACAGGGGCCTCTAATGGCTACACCTTC. Full variable domain (missing parts from reference TRBV5-1 and TRBJ1-2): KAGVTQTPRYLIKTRGQQVTLSCSPISGHRSVSWYQQTPGQGLQFLFEYFSETQRNKGNFPGRFSGRQFSNSRSEMNVSTLELGDSALYLCASSPTGASNGYTFGSGTRLTVV.

This CDR3 reads CASSRDRQETQYF. For the CDR3, the DNA is TGTGCCAGCAGCAGGGACAGACAAGAGACCCAGTACTTC. The chain couples TRBV5-4 to TRBJ2-5, with TRBD1 matching 7 bases. Germline-derived CDR1 and CDR2 are SGHNT and YYREEE (reference sequence). Trimming at V came to 4 bases and at J to 2 bases, leaving 2 bases not matched to a gene. There are 13 residues in the CDR3.

This clone was found a few times. The chain uses TRBV10-3 and TRBJ2-7, with D unclear. This CDR3 comprises 12 residues. Germline lookup yields CDR1 ENHRY and CDR2 SYGVKD. With 2 bases removed from V and 2 bases from J, the gap between germline ends came to 4 bases. CDR3 sequence reads: CAISETAYEQYF. As DNA, the CDR3 is TGTGCCATCAGTGAGACGGCCTACGAGCAGTACTTC.

The chain recombines TRBV5-6 with TRBJ1-5, with unresolved D. Trimming took 1 base from V and 1 from J, leaving 12 bases between them. CDR3 length: 16 residues. Germline-derived CDR1 and CDR2 are SGHDT and YYEEEE. The CDR3 loop is CASSLSLFRSNQPQHF. The CDR3 DNA is TGTGCCAGCAGCTTGTCCCTCTTCAGAAGCAATCAGCCCCAGCATTTT. The full variable domain, in which reference TRBV5-6 and TRBJ1-5 provide the parts outside the CDR3, is DAGVTQSPTHLIKTRGQQVTLRCSPKSGHDTVSWYQQALGQGPQFIFQYYEEEERQRGNFPDRFSGHQFPNYSSELNVNALLLGDSALYLCASSLSLFRSNQPQHFGDGTRLSIL.

V gene TRBV18 combines with J gene TRBJ1-5; 7 positions agree with TRBD1. V shed 3 bases, J shed 2 bases, and the junction held 1 base outside the gene matches. Germline lookup yields CDR1 KGHSH and CDR2 LQKENI. The length of the CDR3 is 14 residues. The CDR3 is CASSPGTGNQPQHF. CDR3 sequence (DNA): TGTGCCAGCTCACCGGGGACAGGCAATCAGCCCCAGCATTTT.

The J gene is TRBJ2-7, the V gene TRBV4-1, with D unresolved. This CDR3 comprises 13 residues. Germline V gene sequence: CDR1 MGHRA, CDR2 YSYEKL. Trimming took 1 base from V and 2 from J, leaving 6 bases between them. CDR3 amino acids: CASSQGIAYEQYF. CDR3 coding DNA: TGCGCCAGCAGCCAAGGTATAGCCTACGAGCAGTACTTC.

The chain joins TRBV5-1 to TRBJ2-2; tentatively, D is TRBD1 (6 bases). Germline V gene data show CDR1 as SGHRS and CDR2 as YFSETQ. The germline V and J ends were trimmed by 3 bases and 4 bases, with 19 bases remaining between them. This CDR3 spans 17 amino acids. The CDR3 reads CASSSTGVTLLTGELFF. CDR3 nucleotide sequence: TGCGCCAGCAGCTCGACAGGCGTCACACTCCTCACCGGGGAGCTGTTTTTT.

The V call is TRBV5-4, the J call TRBJ2-2; 11 bases line up with TRBD2. Germline trimming cut 7 bases from V and 6 bases from J; bases unmatched to any gene: 5. Germline-derived CDR1 and CDR2 are SGHNT and YYREEE (reference sequence). This CDR3 is 14 amino acids long. The CDR3 DNA sequence: TGTGCCAGCGCATCTAGCGGGAGGCCCGGGGAGCTGTTTTTT. Encoded protein: CASASSGRPGELFF. Full variable domain (missing parts from reference TRBV5-4 and TRBJ2-2): ETGVTQSPTHLIKTRGQQVTLRCSSQSGHNTVSWYQQALGQGPQFIFQYYREEENGRGNFPPRFSGLQFPNYSSELNVNALELDDSALYLCASASSGRPGELFFGEGSRLTVL.

The V and J genes are TRBV2 and TRBJ2-1; D is possibly TRBD1 (6 bases). V was shortened by 6 bases and J by 2 bases, with 20 bases between the two germline ends. The CDR3 consists of 17 residues. Looked up from germline, CDR1 is SNHLY and CDR2 is FYNNEI. The CDR3, as DNA: TGTGCCAGCAGAAATCAGGACAGTACTAATCCCTACAATGAGCAGTTCTTC. Translated, it gives CASRNQDSTNPYNEQFF. The complete variable domain, with remaining parts taken from reference TRBV2 and TRBJ2-1, reads EPEVTQTPSHQVTQMGQEVILRCVPISNHLYFYWYRQILGQKVEFLVSFYNNEISEKSEIFDDQFSVERPDGSNFTLKIRSTKLEDSAMYFCASRNQDSTNPYNEQFFGPGTRLTVL.

The V call is TRBV21-1, the J call TRBJ2-3; TRBD2 is taken as the D call from the table, unchecked against the DNA. TRBV21-1 is a documented pseudogene. The CDR3 sequence is 16 residues long. CDR3: CASSKETRGKGDTQYF. In DNA form, the CDR3 reads TGTGCCAGCAGCAAAGAGACGAGAGGGAAAGGAGATACGCAGTATTTT.

V usage is TRBV6-2 or TRBV6-3 and J usage is TRBJ2-5, with 9 bases aligning to TRBD1. Germline loops: CDR1 MNHEY, CDR2 SVGEGT. The CDR3 totals 15 residues. V shed 4 bases and J 5 bases; nucleotides not matched to a gene: 8. The chain's CDR3 is CASSSWGTGRETQYF. The CDR3 bases are TGTGCCAGCAGTTCCTGGGGGACAGGGCGGGAGACCCAGTACTTC.

The chain links TRBV3-1 (or the pseudogene TRBV3-2) to TRBJ2-1; D is possibly TRBD2 (5 bases). Germline lookup yields CDR1 LGHDT and CDR2 YNNKEL (reference sequence). CDR3 length: 13 amino acids. V gave up 4 bases and J gave up 10 bases, with 14 bases separating them. The CDR3 region is CASSPGLPLEQFF. In DNA, the CDR3 is TGTGCCAGCAGCCCCGGACTCCCCTTGGAGCAGTTCTTC.

In nucleotides, the CDR3 is TGTGCCAGCAGCTTAGCTGTAGCCAGCTCTGGAAACACCATATATTTT. Its protein product is CASSLAVASSGNTIYF. The chain couples TRBV7-6 to TRBJ1-3; no definite D call. Deletions cut 0 bases from V and 0 bases from J, with 9 bases between. The V gene's germline CDR1 is SGHVS and CDR2 FNYEAQ. The CDR3 sequence is 16 residues long.